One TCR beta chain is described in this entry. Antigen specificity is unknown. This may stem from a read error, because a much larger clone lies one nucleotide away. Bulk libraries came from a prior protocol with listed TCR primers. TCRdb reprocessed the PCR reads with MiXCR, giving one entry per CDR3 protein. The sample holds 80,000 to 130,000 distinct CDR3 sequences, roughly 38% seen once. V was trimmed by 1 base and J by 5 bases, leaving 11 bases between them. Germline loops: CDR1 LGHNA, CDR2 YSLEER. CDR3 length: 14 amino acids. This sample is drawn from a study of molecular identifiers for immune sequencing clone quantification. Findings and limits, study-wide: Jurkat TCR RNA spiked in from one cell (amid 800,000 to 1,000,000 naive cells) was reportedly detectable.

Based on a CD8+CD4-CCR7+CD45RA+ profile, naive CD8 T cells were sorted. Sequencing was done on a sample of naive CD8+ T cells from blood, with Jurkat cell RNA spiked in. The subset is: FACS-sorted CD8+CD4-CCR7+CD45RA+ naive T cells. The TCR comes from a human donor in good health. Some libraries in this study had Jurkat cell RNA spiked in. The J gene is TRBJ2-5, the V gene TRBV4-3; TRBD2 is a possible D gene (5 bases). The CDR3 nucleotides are TGCGCCAGCAGCCAAGCGGACCGCGGGGAGACCCAGTACTTC. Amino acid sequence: CASSQADRGETQYF.